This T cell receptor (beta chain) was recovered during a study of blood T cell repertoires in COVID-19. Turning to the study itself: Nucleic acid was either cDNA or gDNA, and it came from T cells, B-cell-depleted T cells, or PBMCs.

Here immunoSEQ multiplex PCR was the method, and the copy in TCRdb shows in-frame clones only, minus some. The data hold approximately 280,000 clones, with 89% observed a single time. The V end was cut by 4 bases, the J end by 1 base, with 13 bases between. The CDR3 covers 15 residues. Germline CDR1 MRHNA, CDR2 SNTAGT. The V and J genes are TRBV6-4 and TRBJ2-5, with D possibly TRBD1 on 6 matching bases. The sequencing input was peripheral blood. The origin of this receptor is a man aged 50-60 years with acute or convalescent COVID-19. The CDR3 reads CASSVSGARQETQYF. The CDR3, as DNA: TGTGCCAGCAGTGTCTCAGGGGCCCGCCAAGAGACCCAGTACTTC.